The clone carrying this T cell receptor (beta chain) was seen repeatedly, ten times or more. Its antigen is unknown. This record comes from a study of CD8 T cells in ankylosing spondylitis. V lost 5 bases and J 3 bases, leaving 6 bases between the germline ends. This CDR3 contains 12 residues. The study's findings and limits: Clones linked to the disease showed a CD8+ phenotype. They occurred at relatively low frequencies in peripheral blood. There was reportedly significant enrichment of clones that were disease-linked in matched ankylosing spondylitis synovial fluid. Ankylosing spondylitis blood appeared to be characterized by a TCR beta motif of roughly eight highly homologous variants.

Quantitative 5'-RACE with molecular barcodes produced the TCR beta libraries. TCRdb itself ran the 5' RACE reads through MiXCR, one entry per CDR3 protein. Counted here are about 130,000 distinct CDR3 sequences, about 7% occurring once; the ten biggest clones make up 12%. The source material was blood, either unsorted or a sorted T cell fraction (not recorded which). The clonotype was recovered from a female donor with ankylosing spondylitis or in good health (not recorded which). The V and J genes are TRBV12-3 or TRBV12-4 and TRBJ2-3; no firm D call. The CDR3 DNA reads TGTGCCAGCAGTGTCTTTACAGATACGCAGTATTTT. Translated: CASSVFTDTQYF.